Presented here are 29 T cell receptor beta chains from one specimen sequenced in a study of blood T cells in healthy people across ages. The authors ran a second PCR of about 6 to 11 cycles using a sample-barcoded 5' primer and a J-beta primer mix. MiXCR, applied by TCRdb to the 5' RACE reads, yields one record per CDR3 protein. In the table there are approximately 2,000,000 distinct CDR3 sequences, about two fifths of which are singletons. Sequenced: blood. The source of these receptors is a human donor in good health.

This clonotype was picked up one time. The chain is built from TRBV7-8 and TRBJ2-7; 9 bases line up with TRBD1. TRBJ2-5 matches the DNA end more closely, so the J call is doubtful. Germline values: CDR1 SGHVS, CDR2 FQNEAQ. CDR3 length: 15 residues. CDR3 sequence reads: CASSIRTGEMETQYF. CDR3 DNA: TGTGCCAGCAGCATTCGGACAGGGGAGATGGAGACCCAGTACTTC.

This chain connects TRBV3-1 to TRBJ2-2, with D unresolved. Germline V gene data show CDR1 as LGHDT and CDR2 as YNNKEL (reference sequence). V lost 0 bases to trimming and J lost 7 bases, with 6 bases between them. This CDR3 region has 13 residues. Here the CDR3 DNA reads TGTGCCAGCAGCCAAGAGAAAATCGGGGAGCTGTTTTTT. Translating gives CASSQEKIGELFF.

The CDR3 here is CASSRGGRGYLGETQYF. The CDR3 DNA is TGTGCCAGCAGCCGGGGCGGCAGGGGGTATCTCGGGGAGACCCAGTACTTC. The chain couples TRBV7-2 to TRBJ2-4; 7 nucleotides match TRBD1. The DNA end lines up better with TRBJ2-5; the J call may be wrong. Per the germline V gene, CDR1 is SGHTA and CDR2 is FQGNSA. The CDR3 is 17 amino acids.

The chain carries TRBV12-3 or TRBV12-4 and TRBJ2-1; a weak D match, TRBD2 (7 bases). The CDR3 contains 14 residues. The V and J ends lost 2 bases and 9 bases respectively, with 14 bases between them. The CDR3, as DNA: TGTGCCAGCAGTTTAAGGGGAGGGGGAGGTGAGCAGTTCTTC. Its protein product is CASSLRGGGGEQFF.

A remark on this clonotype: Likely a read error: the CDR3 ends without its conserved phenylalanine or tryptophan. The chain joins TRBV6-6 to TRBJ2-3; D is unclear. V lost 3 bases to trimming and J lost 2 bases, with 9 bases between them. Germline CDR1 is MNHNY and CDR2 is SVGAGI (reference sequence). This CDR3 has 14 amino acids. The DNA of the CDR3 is TGTGCCAGCAGTTATCGTGGAACCACAGATACGCAGTATTTG. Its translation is CASSYRGTTDTQYL.

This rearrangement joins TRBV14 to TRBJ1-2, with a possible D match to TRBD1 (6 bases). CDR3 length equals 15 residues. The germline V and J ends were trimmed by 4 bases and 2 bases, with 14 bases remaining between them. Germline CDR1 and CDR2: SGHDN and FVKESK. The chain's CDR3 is CASSPGQMVNYGYTF. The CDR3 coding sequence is TGTGCCAGCAGCCCAGGACAGATGGTGAACTATGGCTACACCTTC.

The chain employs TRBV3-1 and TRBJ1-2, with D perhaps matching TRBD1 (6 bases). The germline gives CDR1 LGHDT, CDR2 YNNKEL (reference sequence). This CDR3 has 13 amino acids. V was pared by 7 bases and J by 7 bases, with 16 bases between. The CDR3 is CASTISGVGGYTF. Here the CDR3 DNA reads TGTGCCAGCACGATCTCAGGGGTCGGTGGCTACACCTTC.

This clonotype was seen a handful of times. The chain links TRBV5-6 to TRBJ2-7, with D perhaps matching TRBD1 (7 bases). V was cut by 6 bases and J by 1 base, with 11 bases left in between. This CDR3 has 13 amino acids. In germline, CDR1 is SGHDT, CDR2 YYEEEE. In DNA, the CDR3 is TGTGCCAGCATCAGGGGGGAGTCCTACGAGCAGTACTTC. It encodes CASIRGESYEQYF.

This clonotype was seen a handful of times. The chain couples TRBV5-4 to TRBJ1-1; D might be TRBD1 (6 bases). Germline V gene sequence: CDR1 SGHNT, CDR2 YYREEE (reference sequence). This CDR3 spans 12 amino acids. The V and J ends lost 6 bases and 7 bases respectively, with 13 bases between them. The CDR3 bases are TGTGCCAGCACCCTATGGGGGCATGAAGCTTTCTTT. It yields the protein CASTLWGHEAFF.

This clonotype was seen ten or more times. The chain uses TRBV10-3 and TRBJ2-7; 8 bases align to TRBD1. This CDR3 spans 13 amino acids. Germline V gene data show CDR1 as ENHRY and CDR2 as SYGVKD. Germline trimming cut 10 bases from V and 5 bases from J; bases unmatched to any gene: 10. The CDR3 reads CATWTGYMNEQYF. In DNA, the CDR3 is TGTGCCACCTGGACAGGGTACATGAACGAGCAGTACTTC.

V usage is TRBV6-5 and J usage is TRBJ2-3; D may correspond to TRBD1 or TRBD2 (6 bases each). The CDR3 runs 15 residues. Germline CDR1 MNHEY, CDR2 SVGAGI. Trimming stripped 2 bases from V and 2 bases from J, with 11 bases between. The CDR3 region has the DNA TGTGCCAGCAGTTACGACGGGGGCTACACAGATACGCAGTATTTT. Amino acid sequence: CASSYDGGYTDTQYF.

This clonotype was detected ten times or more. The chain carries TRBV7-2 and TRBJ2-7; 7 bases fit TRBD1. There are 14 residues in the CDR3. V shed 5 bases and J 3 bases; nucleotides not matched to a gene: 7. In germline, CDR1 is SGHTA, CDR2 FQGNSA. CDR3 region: CASSLDRDLYEQYF. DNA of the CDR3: TGTGCCAGCAGCCTTGACAGGGACCTCTACGAGCAGTACTTC.

The CDR3 region is CASSSMGGVRNEQFF. The CDR3 DNA reads as TGTGCCAGCAGCTCAATGGGGGGCGTTAGAAATGAGCAGTTCTTC. The rearrangement links TRBV11-1 to TRBJ2-1; possibly TRBD1 or TRBD2 for D (6 bases each). Germline V gene lookup returns CDR1 SGHAT and CDR2 FQDESV (reference sequence). V was cut by 4 bases and J by 7 bases, with 17 bases left in between. This CDR3 spans 15 amino acids.

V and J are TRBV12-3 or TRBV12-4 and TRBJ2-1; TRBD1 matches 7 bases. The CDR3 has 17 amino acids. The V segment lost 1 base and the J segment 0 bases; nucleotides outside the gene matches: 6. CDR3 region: CASSLGGQSDSYNEQFF. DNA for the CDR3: TGTGCCAGCAGTTTAGGGGGACAGTCTGACTCCTACAATGAGCAGTTCTTC.

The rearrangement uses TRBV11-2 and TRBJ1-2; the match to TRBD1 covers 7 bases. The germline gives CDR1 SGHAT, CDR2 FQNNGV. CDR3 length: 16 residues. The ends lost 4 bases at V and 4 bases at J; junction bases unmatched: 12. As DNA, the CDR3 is TGTGCCAGCAGCTCCCCCCGAGGGGGCCGCTCCTATGGCTACACCTTC. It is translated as CASSSPRGGRSYGYTF.

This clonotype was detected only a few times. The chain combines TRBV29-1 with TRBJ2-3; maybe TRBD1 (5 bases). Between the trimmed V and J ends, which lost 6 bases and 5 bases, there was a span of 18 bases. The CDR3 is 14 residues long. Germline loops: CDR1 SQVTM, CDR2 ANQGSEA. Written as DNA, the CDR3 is TGCAGCGTCGCCCTCGGCAGGGATGGAGATACGCAGTATTTT. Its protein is CSVALGRDGDTQYF.

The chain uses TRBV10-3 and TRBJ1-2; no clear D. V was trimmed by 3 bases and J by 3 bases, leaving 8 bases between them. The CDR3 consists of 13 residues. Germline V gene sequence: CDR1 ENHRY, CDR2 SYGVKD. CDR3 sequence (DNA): TGTGCCATCAGTGATGGGGTTGACTATGGCTACACCTTC. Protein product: CAISDGVDYGYTF.

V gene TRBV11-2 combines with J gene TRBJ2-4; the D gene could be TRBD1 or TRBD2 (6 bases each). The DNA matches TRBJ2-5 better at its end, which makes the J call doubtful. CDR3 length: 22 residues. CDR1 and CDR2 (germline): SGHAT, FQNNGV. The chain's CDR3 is CASSLVWEDRGIQGQIQETQYF. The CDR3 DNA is TGTGCCAGCAGCTTAGTCTGGGAGGACAGAGGTATACAAGGACAAATCCAAGAGACCCAGTACTTC.

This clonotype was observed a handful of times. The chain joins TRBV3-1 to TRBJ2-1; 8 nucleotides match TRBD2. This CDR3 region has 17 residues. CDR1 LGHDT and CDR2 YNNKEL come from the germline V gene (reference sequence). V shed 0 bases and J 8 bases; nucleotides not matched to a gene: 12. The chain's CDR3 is CASSQDPAAGVGHEQFF. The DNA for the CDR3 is TGTGCCAGCAGCCAAGATCCCGCAGCGGGGGTGGGGCATGAGCAGTTCTTC.

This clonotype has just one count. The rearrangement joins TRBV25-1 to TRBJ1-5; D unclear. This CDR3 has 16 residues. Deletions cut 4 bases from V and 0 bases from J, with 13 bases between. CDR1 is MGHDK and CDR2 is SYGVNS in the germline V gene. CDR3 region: CASSGAGTASNQPQHF. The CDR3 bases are TGTGCCAGCAGTGGTGCAGGCACAGCTAGCAATCAGCCCCAGCATTTT.

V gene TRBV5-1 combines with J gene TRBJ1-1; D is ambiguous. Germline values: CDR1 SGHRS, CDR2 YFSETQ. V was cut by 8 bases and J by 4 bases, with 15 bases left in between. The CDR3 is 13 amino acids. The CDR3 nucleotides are TGCGCCAGTCAGGTCTACGTCGGCACTGAAGCTTTCTTT. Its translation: CASQVYVGTEAFF.

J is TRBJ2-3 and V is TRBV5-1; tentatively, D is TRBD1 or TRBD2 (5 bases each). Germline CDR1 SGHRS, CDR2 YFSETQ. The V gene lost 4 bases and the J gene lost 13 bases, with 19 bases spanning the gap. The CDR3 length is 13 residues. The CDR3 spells CASSEGTGSQEYF. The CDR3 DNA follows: TGCGCCAGCAGCGAAGGGACGGGTTCACAGGAGTATTTT.

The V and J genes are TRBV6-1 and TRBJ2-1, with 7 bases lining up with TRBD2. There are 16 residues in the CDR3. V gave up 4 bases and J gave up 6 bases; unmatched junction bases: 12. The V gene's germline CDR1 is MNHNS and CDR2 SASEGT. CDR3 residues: CASSASSGPSGNEQFF. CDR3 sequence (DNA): TGTGCCAGCAGTGCTTCAAGTGGGCCTAGCGGCAATGAGCAGTTCTTC.

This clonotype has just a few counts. For the CDR3, the DNA is TGCAGTGCTAGGGCAGGGGGCAGGCAGCCCCAGCATTTT. It specifies CSARAGGRQPQHF. This chain connects TRBV20-1 to TRBJ1-5, with 8 positions matching TRBD1. J gave up 7 bases and V 3 bases, and 5 bases lay outside the gene matches. This CDR3 region has 13 residues. Per germline, CDR1 DFQATT and CDR2 SNEGSKA (reference sequence).

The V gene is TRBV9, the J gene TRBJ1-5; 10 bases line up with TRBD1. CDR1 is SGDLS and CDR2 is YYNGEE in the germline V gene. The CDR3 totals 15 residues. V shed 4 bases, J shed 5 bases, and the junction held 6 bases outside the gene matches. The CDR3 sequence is CASSSSGTGDQPQHF. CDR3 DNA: TGTGCCAGCAGCTCCTCCGGGACAGGGGATCAGCCCCAGCATTTT.

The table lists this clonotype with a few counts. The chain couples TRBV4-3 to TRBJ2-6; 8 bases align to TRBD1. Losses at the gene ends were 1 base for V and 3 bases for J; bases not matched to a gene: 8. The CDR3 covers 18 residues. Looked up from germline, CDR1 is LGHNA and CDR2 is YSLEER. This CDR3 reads CASSQAVQGASGANVLTF. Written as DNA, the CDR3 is TGCGCCAGCAGCCAAGCCGTCCAGGGGGCGAGTGGGGCCAACGTCCTGACTTTC.

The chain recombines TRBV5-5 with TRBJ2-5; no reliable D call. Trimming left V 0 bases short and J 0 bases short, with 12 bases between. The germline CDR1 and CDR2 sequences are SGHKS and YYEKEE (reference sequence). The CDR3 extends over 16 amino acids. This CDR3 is CASSLGAASYQETQYF. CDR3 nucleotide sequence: TGTGCCAGCAGCTTGGGGGCAGCCTCGTACCAAGAGACCCAGTACTTC.

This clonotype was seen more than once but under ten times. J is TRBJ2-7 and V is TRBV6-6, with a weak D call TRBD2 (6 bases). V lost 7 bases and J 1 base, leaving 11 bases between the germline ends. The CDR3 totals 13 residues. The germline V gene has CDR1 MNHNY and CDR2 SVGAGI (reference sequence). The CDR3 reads CASTRLGSYEQYF. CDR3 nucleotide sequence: TGTGCCAGCACCAGACTAGGTTCCTACGAGCAGTACTTC.

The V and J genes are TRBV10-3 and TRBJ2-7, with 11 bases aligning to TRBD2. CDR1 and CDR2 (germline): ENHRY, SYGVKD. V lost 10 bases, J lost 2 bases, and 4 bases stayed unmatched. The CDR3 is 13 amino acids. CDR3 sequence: CATGTSGPYEQYF. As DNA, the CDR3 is TGTGCCACCGGGACTAGCGGACCCTACGAGCAGTACTTC.